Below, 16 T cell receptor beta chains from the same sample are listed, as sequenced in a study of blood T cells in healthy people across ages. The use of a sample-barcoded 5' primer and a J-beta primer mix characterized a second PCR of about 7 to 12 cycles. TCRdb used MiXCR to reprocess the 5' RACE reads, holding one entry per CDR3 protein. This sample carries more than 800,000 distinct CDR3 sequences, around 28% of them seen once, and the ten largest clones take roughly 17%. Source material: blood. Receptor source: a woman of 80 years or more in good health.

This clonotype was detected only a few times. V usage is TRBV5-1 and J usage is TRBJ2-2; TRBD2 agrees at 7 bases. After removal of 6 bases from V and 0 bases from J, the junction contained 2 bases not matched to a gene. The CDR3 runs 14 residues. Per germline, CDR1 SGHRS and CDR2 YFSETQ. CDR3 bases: TGCGCCAGCAACCTAGCGGCGAACACCGGGGAGCTGTTTTTT. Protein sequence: CASNLAANTGELFF.

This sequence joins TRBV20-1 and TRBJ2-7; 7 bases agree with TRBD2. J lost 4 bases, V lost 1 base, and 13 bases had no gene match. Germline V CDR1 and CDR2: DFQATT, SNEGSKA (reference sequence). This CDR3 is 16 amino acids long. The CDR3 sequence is CSARGRPGGRDYEQYF. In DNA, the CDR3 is TGCAGTGCTAGAGGTCGGCCGGGGGGACGGGATTACGAGCAGTACTTC.

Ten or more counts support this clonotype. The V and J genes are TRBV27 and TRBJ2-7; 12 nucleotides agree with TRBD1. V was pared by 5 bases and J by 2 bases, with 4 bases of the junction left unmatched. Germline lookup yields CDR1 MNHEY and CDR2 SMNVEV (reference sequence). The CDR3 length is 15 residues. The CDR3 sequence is CASSPGTGGPYEQYF. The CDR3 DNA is TGTGCCAGCAGTCCCGGGACAGGGGGCCCCTACGAGCAGTACTTC.

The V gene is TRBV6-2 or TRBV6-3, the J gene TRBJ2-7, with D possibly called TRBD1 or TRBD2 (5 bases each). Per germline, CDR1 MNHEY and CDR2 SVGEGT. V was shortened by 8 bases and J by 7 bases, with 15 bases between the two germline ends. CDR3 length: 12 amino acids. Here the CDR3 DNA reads TGTGCCAGCGGGACGCTGAACAATGAGCAGTACTTC. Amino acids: CASGTLNNEQYF.

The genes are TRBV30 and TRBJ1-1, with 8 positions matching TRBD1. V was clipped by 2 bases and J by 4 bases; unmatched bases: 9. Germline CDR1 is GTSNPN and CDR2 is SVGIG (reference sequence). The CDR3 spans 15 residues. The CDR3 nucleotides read TGTGCCTGGAGTCTCTCAGGGGGCAGGGTCACTGAAGCTTTCTTT. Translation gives CAWSLSGGRVTEAFF. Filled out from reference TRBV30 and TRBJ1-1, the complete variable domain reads SQTIHQWPATLVQPVGSPLSLECTVEGTSNPNLYWYRQAAGRGLQLLFYSVGIGQISSEVPQNLSASRPQDRQFILSSKKLLLSDSGFYLCAWSLSGGRVTEAFFGQGTRLTVV.

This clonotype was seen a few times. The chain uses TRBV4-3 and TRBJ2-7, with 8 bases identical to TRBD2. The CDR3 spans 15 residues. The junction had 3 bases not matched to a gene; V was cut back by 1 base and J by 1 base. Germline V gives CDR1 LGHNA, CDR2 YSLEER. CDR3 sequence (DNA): TGCGCCAGCAGCCAAGTCTCTAGCGGGTCCTACGAGCAGTACTTC. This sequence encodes CASSQVSSGSYEQYF.

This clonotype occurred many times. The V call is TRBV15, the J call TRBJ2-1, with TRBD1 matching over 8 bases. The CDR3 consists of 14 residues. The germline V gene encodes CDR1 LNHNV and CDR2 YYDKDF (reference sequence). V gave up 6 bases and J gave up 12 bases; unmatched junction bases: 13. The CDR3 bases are TGTGCCACCAGACCGGAGGACAGGGTGGGAAGGCAGTTCTTC. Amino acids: CATRPEDRVGRQFF.

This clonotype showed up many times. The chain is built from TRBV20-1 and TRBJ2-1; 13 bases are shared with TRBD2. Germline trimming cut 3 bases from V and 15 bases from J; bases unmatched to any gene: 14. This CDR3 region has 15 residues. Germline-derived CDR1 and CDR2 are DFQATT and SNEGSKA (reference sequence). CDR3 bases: TGCAGTGCTAGTGGGGGACTAGCGGGGCCTCCGAGGTGGTTCTTC. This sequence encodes CSASGGLAGPPRWFF.

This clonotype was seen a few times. CDR3 residues: CASSSPGRVRDYGYTF. The CDR3 DNA follows: TGTGCCAGCAGCTCTCCGGGCCGGGTCAGGGACTATGGCTACACCTTC. The rearrangement uses TRBV7-2 and TRBJ1-2; TRBD1 might be the D (5 bases). The V gene's germline CDR1 is SGHTA and CDR2 FQGNSA. This CDR3 region has 16 residues. V was trimmed by 4 bases and J by 3 bases, leaving 18 bases between them. Full variable domain (missing parts from reference TRBV7-2 and TRBJ1-2): GAGVSQSPSNKVTEKGKDVELRCDPISGHTALYWYRQSLGQGLEFLIYFQGNSAPDKSGLPSDRFSAERTGGSVSTLTIQRTQQEDSAVYLCASSSPGRVRDYGYTFGSGTRLTVV.

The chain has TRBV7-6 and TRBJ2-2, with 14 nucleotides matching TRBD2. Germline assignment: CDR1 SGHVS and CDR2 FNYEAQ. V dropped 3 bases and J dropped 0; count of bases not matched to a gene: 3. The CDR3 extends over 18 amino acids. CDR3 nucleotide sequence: TGTGCCAGCAGCTTCGGACTAGCGGGGGGATCGAACACCGGGGAGCTGTTTTTT. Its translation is CASSFGLAGGSNTGELFF.

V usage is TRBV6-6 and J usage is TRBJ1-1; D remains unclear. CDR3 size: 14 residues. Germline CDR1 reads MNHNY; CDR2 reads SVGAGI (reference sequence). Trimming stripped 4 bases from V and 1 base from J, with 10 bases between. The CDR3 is CASSLGRPNTEAFF. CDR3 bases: TGTGCCAGCAGTTTAGGACGGCCGAACACTGAAGCTTTCTTT.

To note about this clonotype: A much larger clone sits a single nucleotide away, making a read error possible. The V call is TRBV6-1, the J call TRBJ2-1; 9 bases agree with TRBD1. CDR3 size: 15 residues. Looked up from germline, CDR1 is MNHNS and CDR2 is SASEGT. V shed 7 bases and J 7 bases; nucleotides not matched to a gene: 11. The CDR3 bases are TGTGCCAGCAACAAGGGACAGGGCGACACGAATGAGCAGTTCTTC. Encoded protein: CASNKGQGDTNEQFF.

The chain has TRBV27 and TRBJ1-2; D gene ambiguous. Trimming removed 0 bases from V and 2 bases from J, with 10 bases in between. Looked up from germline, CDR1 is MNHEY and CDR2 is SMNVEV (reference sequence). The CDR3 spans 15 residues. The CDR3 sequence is CASSLSARLNYGYTF. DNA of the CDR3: TGTGCCAGCAGTTTATCGGCCAGGCTCAACTATGGCTACACCTTC.

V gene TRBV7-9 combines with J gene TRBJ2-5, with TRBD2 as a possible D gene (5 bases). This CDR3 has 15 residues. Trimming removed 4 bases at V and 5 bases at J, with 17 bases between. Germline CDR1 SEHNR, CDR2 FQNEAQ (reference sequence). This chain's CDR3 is CASSSRAGRRETQYF. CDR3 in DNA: TGTGCCAGCAGCTCACGGGCGGGCCGTCGGGAGACCCAGTACTTC.

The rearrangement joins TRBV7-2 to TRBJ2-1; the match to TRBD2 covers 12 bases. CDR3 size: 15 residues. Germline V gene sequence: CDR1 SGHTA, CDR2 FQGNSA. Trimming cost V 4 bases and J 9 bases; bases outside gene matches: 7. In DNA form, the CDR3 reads TGTGCCAGCAGCTCGACTAGCGGGGGTCCGGGTGAGCAGTTCTTC. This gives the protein CASSSTSGGPGEQFF.

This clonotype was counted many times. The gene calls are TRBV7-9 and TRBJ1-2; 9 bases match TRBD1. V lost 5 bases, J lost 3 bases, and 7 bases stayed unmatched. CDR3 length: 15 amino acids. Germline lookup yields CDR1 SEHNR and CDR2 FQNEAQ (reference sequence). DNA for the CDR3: TGTGCCAGCAGCCCAAGGACAGGGGAGGACTATGGCTACACCTTC. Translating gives CASSPRTGEDYGYTF. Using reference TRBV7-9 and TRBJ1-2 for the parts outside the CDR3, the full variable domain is DTGVSQNPRHKITKRGQNVTFRCDPISEHNRLYWYRQTLGQGPEFLTYFQNEAQLEKSRLLSDRFSAERPKGSFSTLEIQRTEQGDSAMYLCASSPRTGEDYGYTFGSGTRLTVV.